This entry lists 14 T cell receptor beta chains sequenced from one sample in a study of T cell repertoires in cytomegalovirus infection. These TCRs are of unknown antigen specificity. TCRdb reprocessed the reads with MiXCR, giving one entry per CDR3 protein. The profile covers about 55,000 distinct CDR3 sequences, with 20% to 25% appearing a single time and roughly 60% taken by the ten largest. The source material was CD8+ T cells from cultured PBMCs, sampled from culture after CMV antigen stimulation. All receptors derive from a human donor in good health (CMV status not recorded). Some clones in this sample may be carry-over from other donors' samples.

The sample holds a few counts of this clonotype. The V and J genes are TRBV7-2 and TRBJ2-1; tentatively, D is TRBD1 (5 bases). Between the trimmed V and J ends, which lost 1 base and 6 bases, there was a span of 10 bases. CDR1 and CDR2 (germline): SGHTA, FQGNSA. The CDR3 runs 14 residues. CDR3 bases: TGTGCCAGCAGCTTAGGGACAATGGGCAATGAGCAGTTCTTC. Its protein is CASSLGTMGNEQFF.

This clonotype was counted only a few times. The rearrangement links TRBV12-3 or TRBV12-4 to TRBJ1-2; weak D call: TRBD1 (5 bases). V gave up 7 bases and J gave up 4 bases, with 16 bases separating them. The CDR3 runs to 14 residues. In DNA form, the CDR3 reads TGTGCCAGCACCCCAGGGTTAGGGAGCTATGGCTACACCTTC. Translated, it gives CASTPGLGSYGYTF.

This sequence joins TRBV12-3 or TRBV12-4 and TRBJ2-1; weak D call: TRBD2 (6 bases). The V end was cut by 8 bases, the J end by 9 bases, with 11 bases between. The CDR3 loop spans 11 amino acids. This CDR3 is CASGGSGEQFF. The CDR3 DNA sequence: TGTGCCAGCGGGGGTAGCGGTGAGCAGTTCTTC.

In DNA, the CDR3 is TGTGCCAGCAGGGGAGATACGCAGTATTTT. Translating it yields CASRGDTQYF. This sequence joins TRBV2 and TRBJ2-3; D is ambiguous. This CDR3 contains 10 residues. Trimming cost V 6 bases and J 5 bases, with 3 bases left between them. Looked up from germline, CDR1 is SNHLY and CDR2 is FYNNEI.

This rearrangement joins TRBV29-1 to TRBJ1-6; D is unclear. The CDR3 contains 13 residues. Deletions cut 4 bases from V and 7 bases from J, with 11 bases between. Germline CDR1 and CDR2: SQVTM and ANQGSEA. The CDR3 sequence is CSVARSENSPLHF. The CDR3 coding sequence is TGCAGCGTTGCCCGGTCGGAAAATTCACCCCTCCACTTT. Supplemented by reference TRBV29-1 and TRBJ1-6, the full variable domain reads SAVISQKPSRDICQRGTSLTIQCQVDSQVTMMFWYRQQPGQSLTLIATANQGSEATYESGFVIDKFPISRPNLTFSTLTVSNMSPEDSSIYLCSVARSENSPLHFGNGTRLTVT.

Note on this clonotype: Sequence at one end of the junction differs from germline and may be a read error. CDR3 in DNA: TGCAGCGTTGTTCAGGGCCAGGCGCAGTTT. Translating gives CSVVQGQAQF. This rearrangement joins TRBV29-1 to TRBJ1-1; the D gene is possibly TRBD1 (5 bases). The CDR3 spans 10 residues. Germline V lookup: CDR1 SQVTM, CDR2 ANQGSEA.

This clonotype was seen only a few times. The chain employs TRBV24-1 and TRBJ2-2; the D gene is possibly TRBD2 (6 bases). This CDR3 comprises 17 residues. V was cut by 4 bases and J by 3 bases, with 17 bases left in between. Germline V gene sequence: CDR1 KGHDR, CDR2 SFDVKD. In DNA form, the CDR3 reads TGTGCCACCAGTGACTCCGCCGGGACTCCGGACACCGGGGAGCTGTTTTTT. This encodes CATSDSAGTPDTGELFF.

V and J are TRBV9 and TRBJ2-1; 10 bases are shared with TRBD2. The CDR3 runs 20 residues. V shed 3 bases and J 1 base; nucleotides not matched to a gene: 16. Germline V gene lookup returns CDR1 SGDLS and CDR2 YYNGEE. The chain's CDR3 is CASSGRLSGGPKISYNEQFF. In nucleotides, the CDR3 is TGTGCCAGCAGCGGCAGACTTAGCGGGGGGCCCAAAATTTCCTACAATGAGCAGTTCTTC.

This clonotype was observed many times. V is TRBV27 and J is TRBJ2-1; D not certain. CDR1 MNHEY and CDR2 SMNVEV come from the germline V gene (reference sequence). The CDR3 length is 13 residues. V lost 0 bases and J 6 bases, leaving 6 bases between the germline ends. The CDR3 reads CASSLSKRNEQFF. CDR3 nucleotide sequence: TGTGCCAGCAGTTTATCGAAGCGCAATGAGCAGTTCTTC.

This sequence joins TRBV7-2 and TRBJ2-1, with TRBD1 matching over 9 bases. Germline V gene sequence: CDR1 SGHTA, CDR2 FQGNSA. CDR3 length: 20 amino acids. V shed 0 bases and J 6 bases; nucleotides not matched to a gene: 18. The CDR3 spells CASSLAFGTGLSPPTNEQFF. The CDR3 DNA sequence: TGTGCCAGCAGCTTAGCGTTCGGGACAGGGCTTTCACCCCCCACCAATGAGCAGTTCTTC.

The V call is TRBV19, the J call TRBJ2-1, with TRBD2 matching over 8 bases. The CDR3 is 17 amino acids. CDR1 is LNHDA and CDR2 is SQIVND in the germline V gene (reference sequence). With V trimmed by 2 bases and J by 1 base, 7 bases remained unmatched. This chain's CDR3 is CASSITLAALSYNEQFF. In nucleotides, the CDR3 is TGTGCCAGTAGTATAACACTAGCGGCGCTTTCCTACAATGAGCAGTTCTTC.

This clonotype was counted between two and nine times. The chain carries TRBV6-2 or TRBV6-3 and TRBJ1-5, with no clear D. Trimming left V 6 bases short and J 6 bases short, with 15 bases between. The germline CDR1 and CDR2 sequences are MNHEY and SVGEGT. The CDR3 sequence is 14 residues long. CDR3 sequence (DNA): TGTGCCAGCAGCCAACGGGAAGCGAGTCAGCCCCAGCATTTT. This sequence encodes CASSQREASQPQHF.

This clonotype was counted at least ten times. J is TRBJ2-1 and V is TRBV6-2 or TRBV6-3; 8 bases fit TRBD2. The ends lost 2 bases at V and 9 bases at J; junction bases unmatched: 6. This CDR3 is 14 amino acids long. Germline CDR1 is MNHEY and CDR2 is SVGEGT. CDR3 in amino acids: CASSYIRTSFEQFF. The CDR3 coding sequence is TGTGCCAGCAGTTACATACGGACTAGCTTTGAGCAGTTCTTC.

This clonotype has just a few counts. The chain has TRBV7-8 and TRBJ2-1; TRBD1 agrees at 8 bases. Losses at the gene ends were 5 bases for V and 10 bases for J; bases not matched to a gene: 19. CDR1 is SGHVS, CDR2 FQNEAQ, per germline. The CDR3 contains 17 residues. The DNA for the CDR3 is TGTGCCAGCAGCGAGCAAAGACAGGGGCTCCTCTTGATCGAGCAGTTCTTC. It translates to CASSEQRQGLLLIEQFF.